The 26 T cell receptor beta chains listed next were all sequenced from one sample in a study of response to subunit inactivated influenza vaccine. TCRdb recomputed calls from the RT-PCR reads with MiXCR, one row per CDR3 protein. The table includes some 800,000 distinct CDR3 sequences, roughly 20% detected once. The sequenced sample was PBMCs from blood, obtained roughly 5 days after vaccination. These receptors originate from a man in his fifties or sixties who received an inactivated influenza vaccine.

The rearrangement uses TRBV6-2 or TRBV6-3 and TRBJ2-1; 16 bases fit TRBD2. Looked up from germline, CDR1 is MNHEY and CDR2 is SVGEGT. J lost 5 bases, V lost 6 bases, and 4 bases had no gene match. There are 16 residues in the CDR3. CDR3 loop: CASSSGLAGGDNEQFF. CDR3 coding DNA: TGTGCCAGCAGCTCGGGACTAGCGGGAGGGGACAATGAGCAGTTCTTC.

J is TRBJ2-7 and V is TRBV12-3 or TRBV12-4; 7 bases match TRBD2. V shed 4 bases, J shed 6 bases, and the junction held 12 bases outside the gene matches. The CDR3 has 15 amino acids. CDR3 region: CASSSAGELVGEQYF. DNA of the CDR3: TGTGCCAGCAGTTCGGCGGGAGAGTTGGTGGGCGAGCAGTACTTC.

In this sample, this clonotype turned up a few times. V gene TRBV4-3 combines with J gene TRBJ2-6; the D gene is possibly TRBD1 (6 bases). The CDR3 totals 16 residues. The V end was cut by 3 bases, the J end by 0 bases, with 9 bases between. Germline assignment: CDR1 LGHNA and CDR2 YSLEER. CDR3 in amino acids: CASSQDRPSGANVLTF. DNA for the CDR3: TGCGCCAGCAGCCAGGACAGACCCTCTGGGGCCAACGTCCTGACTTTC.

This clonotype was picked up one time. The chain uses TRBV5-1 and TRBJ1-6; TRBD1 is a possible D gene (6 bases). Per germline, CDR1 SGHRS and CDR2 YFSETQ. The CDR3 spans 16 residues. V was shortened by 1 base and J by 7 bases, with 15 bases between the two germline ends. This CDR3 is CASSLLTRDTNSPLHF. In DNA, the CDR3 is TGCGCCAGCAGCTTGCTAACACGGGACACGAATTCACCCCTCCACTTT.

There are a few counts of this clonotype. The chain has TRBV7-9 and TRBJ2-3; D gene ambiguous. The V gene's germline CDR1 is SEHNR and CDR2 FQNEAQ (reference sequence). CDR3 size: 15 residues. V lost 4 bases, J lost 5 bases, and 16 bases lay in between. This CDR3 reads CASSYPPSAEDTQYF. CDR3 bases: TGTGCCAGCAGCTACCCTCCGTCGGCCGAAGATACGCAGTATTTT. The variable domain in full, completed from reference TRBV7-9 and TRBJ2-3, reads DTGVSQNPRHKITKRGQNVTFRCDPISEHNRLYWYRQTLGQGPEFLTYFQNEAQLEKSRLLSDRFSAERPKGSFSTLEIQRTEQGDSAMYLCASSYPPSAEDTQYFGPGTRLTVL.

The chain couples TRBV7-2 to TRBJ2-4, with a weak D call TRBD1 (5 bases). The length of the CDR3 is 13 residues. V was shortened by 5 bases and J by 6 bases, with 11 bases between the two germline ends. Looked up from germline, CDR1 is SGHTA and CDR2 is FQGNSA. CDR3 nucleotide sequence: TGTGCCAGCAGCATTCGACAGCTAAACATTCAGTACTTC. Its protein product is CASSIRQLNIQYF.

In its sample, this clonotype was seen a few times. The chain carries TRBV7-2 and TRBJ1-2; the match to TRBD1 covers 7 bases. Germline assignment: CDR1 SGHTA and CDR2 FQGNSA. The CDR3 sequence is 16 residues long. The trim removed 2 bases at V and 2 bases at J, leaving 8 bases unmatched. CDR3 in amino acids: CASSLYTGATNYGYTF. In nucleotides, the CDR3 is TGTGCCAGCAGCTTATATACAGGGGCCACCAACTATGGCTACACCTTC.

In this sample, this clonotype turned up a few times. The chain recombines TRBV6-5 with TRBJ2-3, with D tentatively TRBD2 (6 bases). V was cut by 2 bases and J by 2 bases, with 11 bases left in between. This CDR3 spans 15 amino acids. CDR1 and CDR2 from the germline V gene are MNHEY and SVGAGI. CDR3 DNA: TGTGCCAGCAGTTACACGGGACTTTACACAGATACGCAGTATTTT. It codes for CASSYTGLYTDTQYF.

This clonotype was counted between two and nine times. The rearrangement links TRBV7-8 to TRBJ2-3; 7 nucleotides agree with TRBD1. With V trimmed by 5 bases and J by 5 bases, 10 bases remained unmatched. The germline V gene encodes CDR1 SGHVS and CDR2 FQNEAQ. This CDR3 region has 15 residues. The CDR3 protein is CASSQGTAGGDTQYF. CDR3 in DNA: TGTGCCAGCAGCCAAGGGACAGCCGGCGGAGATACGCAGTATTTT. The full variable domain, in which reference TRBV7-8 and TRBJ2-3 provide the parts outside the CDR3, is GAGVSQSPRYKVAKRGQDVALRCDPISGHVSLFWYQQALGQGPEFLTYFQNEAQLDKSGLPSDRFFAERPEGSVSTLKIQRTQQEDSAVYLCASSQGTAGGDTQYFGPGTRLTVL.

This clonotype was detected a few times. J is TRBJ1-6 and V is TRBV5-1, with D possibly matching TRBD1 (6 bases). CDR3 length: 15 amino acids. CDR1 and CDR2 (germline): SGHRS, YFSETQ. V was cut by 4 bases and J by 4 bases, with 12 bases left in between. The CDR3 protein is CASSIQGYYNSPLHF. The DNA of the CDR3 is TGCGCCAGCAGCATACAGGGATATTATAATTCACCCCTCCACTTT. Using reference TRBV5-1 and TRBJ1-6 for the parts outside the CDR3, the full variable domain is KAGVTQTPRYLIKTRGQQVTLSCSPISGHRSVSWYQQTPGQGLQFLFEYFSETQRNKGNFPGRFSGRQFSNSRSEMNVSTLELGDSALYLCASSIQGYYNSPLHFGNGTRLTVT.

The table lists this clonotype with a few counts. The chain links TRBV20-1 to TRBJ1-5, with a possible D match to TRBD1 (5 bases). The germline V gene encodes CDR1 DFQATT and CDR2 SNEGSKA (reference sequence). The CDR3 spans 12 residues. CDR3 sequence (DNA): TGCAGGACCGGGGCCGGGGATCAGCCCCAGCATTTT. Protein sequence: CRTGAGDQPQHF.

V and J are TRBV7-9 and TRBJ2-5, with TRBD2 matching over 12 bases. This CDR3 has 14 residues. Germline V gene lookup returns CDR1 SEHNR and CDR2 FQNEAQ (reference sequence). The V segment lost 4 bases and the J segment 3 bases; nucleotides outside the gene matches: 0. CDR3 coding DNA: TGTGCCAGCAGCTCTAGCGGGGGGGAAGAGACCCAGTACTTC. Translating it yields CASSSSGGEETQYF. The entire variable domain, with the rest obtained from reference TRBV7-9 and TRBJ2-5, is as follows: DTGVSQNPRHKITKRGQNVTFRCDPISEHNRLYWYRQTLGQGPEFLTYFQNEAQLEKSRLLSDRFSAERPKGSFSTLEIQRTEQGDSAMYLCASSSSGGEETQYFGPGTRLLVL.

This clonotype was seen a few times. This rearrangement joins TRBV11-2 to TRBJ2-7; D gene ambiguous. The length of the CDR3 is 12 residues. Per germline, CDR1 SGHAT and CDR2 FQNNGV. The V and J ends lost 5 bases and 3 bases respectively, with 8 bases between them. The CDR3 DNA reads as TGTGCCAGCAGCCCAGTCTTCTACGAGCAGTACTTC. Translating gives CASSPVFYEQYF.

The rearrangement uses TRBV20-1 and TRBJ2-7, with 11 bases aligning to TRBD1. CDR3 length equals 15 residues. J lost 4 bases, V lost 0 bases, and 5 bases had no gene match. CDR1 DFQATT and CDR2 SNEGSKA come from the germline V gene (reference sequence). The CDR3 DNA sequence: TGCAGTGCTAGAGATGGGACAGGGGGATTATACGAGCAGTACTTC. The encoded protein is CSARDGTGGLYEQYF.

This chain connects TRBV10-3 to TRBJ2-5, with 9 bases aligning to TRBD1. CDR3 length: 14 amino acids. V shed 8 bases, J shed 6 bases, and the junction held 10 bases outside the gene matches. The germline CDR1 and CDR2 sequences are ENHRY and SYGVKD. This CDR3 is CAIGGTGGAQTQYF. The DNA of the CDR3 is TGTGCCATCGGCGGTACAGGGGGCGCTCAGACCCAGTACTTC.

This clonotype was counted between two and nine times. This chain connects TRBV20-1 to TRBJ2-7; unclear D gene. V was clipped by 6 bases and J by 3 bases, with 18 bases between them. Germline V lookup: CDR1 DFQATT, CDR2 SNEGSKA (reference sequence). The CDR3 is 14 amino acids. CDR3 DNA sequence: TGCAGTGCCCCGCGCCCTGGCCGTAACTACGAGCAGTACTTC. Protein sequence: CSAPRPGRNYEQYF.

This clonotype appeared a few times. The genes are TRBV5-1 and TRBJ2-1; possibly TRBD1 or TRBD2 for D (6 bases each). The germline gives CDR1 SGHRS, CDR2 YFSETQ. This CDR3 has 15 amino acids. Trimming cost V 4 bases and J 6 bases, with 17 bases left between them. CDR3 protein: CASSKGTPRGNEQFF. DNA of the CDR3: TGCGCCAGCAGCAAAGGGACTCCCAGGGGCAATGAGCAGTTCTTC.

The chain recombines TRBV7-2 with TRBJ2-1; D remains unclear. V was shortened by 2 bases and J by 8 bases, with 13 bases between the two germline ends. CDR1 is SGHTA, CDR2 FQGNSA, per germline. The CDR3 runs to 14 residues. The DNA of the CDR3 is TGTGCCAGCAGCTTACCCCTCAATTCGGATGAGCAGTTCTTC. It is translated as CASSLPLNSDEQFF.

The chain couples TRBV7-6 to TRBJ2-1, with 8 positions matching TRBD2. Germline trimming cut 1 base from V and 3 bases from J; bases unmatched to any gene: 8. The CDR3 is 17 amino acids. Germline V gives CDR1 SGHVS, CDR2 FNYEAQ. The CDR3 region has the DNA TGTGCCAGCAGCTTAGGTCCCTTCAGCGGGAGCTACAATGAGCAGTTCTTC. Protein: CASSLGPFSGSYNEQFF.

This clonotype was seen a handful of times. The chain is built from TRBV7-8 and TRBJ2-2; possibly TRBD1 for D (5 bases). Germline CDR1 reads SGHVS; CDR2 reads FQNEAQ. Trimming left V 7 bases short and J 1 base short, with 16 bases between. The CDR3 runs to 16 residues. The CDR3 region is CASTPSATGNTGELFF. The DNA of the CDR3 is TGTGCCAGCACCCCGTCGGCCACAGGGAACACCGGGGAGCTGTTTTTT.

This sequence joins TRBV5-1 and TRBJ2-3; maybe TRBD1 (5 bases). This CDR3 contains 15 residues. Germline CDR1 reads SGHRS; CDR2 reads YFSETQ. The V gene lost 1 base and the J gene lost 8 bases, with 17 bases spanning the gap. CDR3 sequence (DNA): TGCGCCAGCAGCTTGAGGCAGGGCGGTTGGGGTACGCAGTATTTT. Its protein product is CASSLRQGGWGTQYF. The full variable domain, its missing parts supplied by reference TRBV5-1 and TRBJ2-3, is KAGVTQTPRYLIKTRGQQVTLSCSPISGHRSVSWYQQTPGQGLQFLFEYFSETQRNKGNFPGRFSGRQFSNSRSEMNVSTLELGDSALYLCASSLRQGGWGTQYFGPGTRLTVL.

This clonotype was seen a handful of times. This sequence joins TRBV12-3 or TRBV12-4 and TRBJ2-6; TRBD2 matches 7 bases. The CDR3 is 17 amino acids. Unmatched junction bases numbered 4, after V lost 2 bases and J lost 0 bases. CDR3 sequence reads: CASSLPGGGSGANVLTF. The CDR3 nucleotides are TGTGCCAGCAGTTTACCGGGCGGGGGCTCTGGGGCCAACGTCCTGACTTTC.

This clonotype was observed a handful of times. The chain has TRBV12-3 or TRBV12-4 and TRBJ2-1; 8 bases are shared with TRBD2. The CDR3 spans 15 residues. The V segment lost 3 bases and the J segment 6 bases; nucleotides outside the gene matches: 7. This CDR3 is CASSLSGGPGNEQFF. Written as DNA, the CDR3 is TGTGCCAGCAGTTTGTCGGGAGGGCCGGGCAATGAGCAGTTCTTC.

V and J are TRBV5-8 and TRBJ1-5, with 8 bases that match TRBD1. Germline trimming cut 6 bases from V and 5 bases from J; bases unmatched to any gene: 4. Germline assignment: CDR1 SGHTS and CDR2 YDEGEE. This CDR3 is built from 13 residues. The CDR3 protein is CASKGQGHQPQHF. The CDR3 DNA sequence: TGTGCCAGCAAAGGACAGGGCCATCAGCCCCAGCATTTT.

This clonotype was detected ten times or more. This chain uses TRBV12-3 or TRBV12-4 with TRBJ2-5, with TRBD2 identical over 8 bases. This CDR3 region has 14 residues. The V gene end was trimmed by 5 bases and the J gene end by 5 bases; junction bases not matched to a gene: 7. The CDR3 sequence: CASSRSGGAETQYF. The DNA for the CDR3 is TGTGCCAGCAGTCGAAGCGGGGGTGCGGAGACCCAGTACTTC.

This clonotype was seen a few times. The genes are TRBV20-1 and TRBJ2-7; 9 bases are a match to TRBD1. This CDR3 comprises 14 residues. Unmatched junction bases numbered 8, after V lost 3 bases and J lost 5 bases. Germline values: CDR1 DFQATT, CDR2 SNEGSKA (reference sequence). The CDR3 here is CSASPGTGIDEQYF. CDR3 nucleotides: TGCAGTGCTAGTCCCGGGACAGGGATCGACGAGCAGTACTTC.